Given below is one TCR beta chain in context. Antigen: not known. This sample is drawn from a study of beta chain features in type 1 diabetes. The study's findings and limits: Patients' naive, central memory and regulatory TCRB repertoires appeared more alike than those of healthy donors. These data did not resolve whether HLA type affects TCRB rearrangement. Type 1 diabetes patients had VDJ junctions that carried fewer insertions and more deletions. Type 1 diabetes patients had moderately but significantly shorter TCRB CDR3s in all four CD4+ subsets.

V lost 5 bases, J lost 5 bases, and 4 bases stayed unmatched. The germline gives CDR1 GTSNPN, CDR2 SVGIG (reference sequence). The length of the CDR3 is 12 residues. Purity exceeded 98% in all sorted populations. Expressed TCRB transcripts were sequenced because the entire RNA isolate underwent reverse transcription. Repertoires were generated with immunoSEQ multiplex PCR, while TCRdb's copy carries only in-frame clones and drops some. The data hold 100,000 to 150,000 clones, with around 16% observed a single time. The source of this sequence is a man in his late teens or twenties with type 1 diabetes. The chain uses TRBV30 and TRBJ2-5, with 8 bases lining up with TRBD1. Material for sequencing was central memory CD4+ T cells from blood. The CDR3 nucleotides are TGTGCCTGGGGACAGGGTTCGGAGACCCAGTACTTC. Its translation is CAWGQGSETQYF.